The 23 T cell receptor beta chains reported below all come from one sample, sequenced in a study of radiotherapy plus CTLA-4 blockade in lung cancer. This table comes from immunoSEQ multiplex PCR, and its TCRdb copy is limited to in-frame clones, with some not included. The top ten clones hold about 2.2% of a sample with about 110,000 clones, approximately 87% of them seen once. The sequenced sample was peripheral blood, obtained from a patient treated with radiotherapy plus ipilimumab. Receptors originate from a human donor with non-small cell lung cancer that progressed on radiotherapy plus ipilimumab. Some clones in this sample may be carry-over from other donors' samples.

A single count supports this clone. The CDR3 coding sequence is TGTGCCAGCAGCTTTCTATACACAGATACGCAGTATTTT. Translating it yields CASSFLYTDTQYF. The rearrangement links TRBV7-2 to TRBJ2-3; D is unclear. This CDR3 contains 13 residues. The germline V gene encodes CDR1 SGHTA and CDR2 FQGNSA. Trimming took off 3 bases at V and 2 bases at J, with 6 bases between the two ends.

This clone was seen once. The chain combines TRBV5-1 with TRBJ2-3; maybe TRBD2 (5 bases). This CDR3 region has 14 residues. The ends were cut back, 4 bases at V and 4 bases at J, with 13 bases in the middle. The germline gives CDR1 SGHRS, CDR2 YFSETQ. CDR3 nucleotides: TGCGCCAGCAGCGGAGGAGTCTGGTCAGATACGCAGTATTTT. Translation gives CASSGGVWSDTQYF.

The rearrangement uses TRBV7-2 and TRBJ2-1, with a tentative D call TRBD2 (5 bases). Germline V gene sequence: CDR1 SGHTA, CDR2 FQGNSA. The CDR3 is 12 amino acids. V lost 3 bases to trimming and J lost 6 bases, with 6 bases between them. Here the CDR3 DNA reads TGTGCCAGCAGCTTCCGGGGCAATGAGCAGTTCTTC. This encodes CASSFRGNEQFF.

This clone was observed a few times. The chain joins TRBV7-9 to TRBJ1-2; perhaps TRBD1 as D (6 bases). CDR3 length: 17 residues. Per germline, CDR1 SEHNR and CDR2 FQNEAQ (reference sequence). Between the trimmed V and J ends, which lost 5 bases and 2 bases, there was a span of 21 bases. As DNA, the CDR3 is TGTGCCAGCAGCCTCGGAGGGCGTGCGGGGGCGAACTATGGCTACACCTTC. It translates to CASSLGGRAGANYGYTF.

This clone was recorded only once. The chain employs TRBV5-1 and TRBJ2-2; 11 nucleotides align to TRBD2. The CDR3 totals 17 residues. Germline V gene sequence: CDR1 SGHRS, CDR2 YFSETQ. The trim removed 4 bases at V and 0 bases at J, leaving 5 bases unmatched. As DNA, the CDR3 is TGCGCCAGCAGCCCTACTAGCGGGGGCCCGAACACCGGGGAGCTGTTTTTT. It translates to CASSPTSGGPNTGELFF.

Concerning this clone: At one boundary the junction diverges from the germline segment, which might be a read error. V and J are TRBV18 and TRBJ1-3, with TRBD1 identical over 8 bases. The germline V gene encodes CDR1 KGHSH and CDR2 LQKENI. This CDR3 region has 12 residues. The CDR3 DNA follows: TGTGCCAGCTCACCCGGTCAAGGGGGACAGGAGTTT. Its protein product is CASSPGQGGQEF.

The chain links TRBV9 to TRBJ2-7; TRBD1 aligns across 8 bases. The germline V gene encodes CDR1 SGDLS and CDR2 YYNGEE. V trimming: 0 bases; J trimming: 1 base; junction bases outside the gene matches: 3. This CDR3 comprises 15 residues. Written as DNA, the CDR3 is TGTGCCAGCAGCGTAGGGGGGACAGGTTCCTACGAGCAGTACTTC. Translation gives CASSVGGTGSYEQYF.

V gene TRBV6-5 combines with J gene TRBJ2-7; D is undetermined. Trimming removed 2 bases at V and 0 bases at J, with 8 bases between. Germline V lookup: CDR1 MNHEY, CDR2 SVGAGI. The CDR3 is 14 amino acids. The CDR3 DNA is TGTGCCAGCAGTTACCTGGAAAACTCCTACGAGCAGTACTTC. Protein product: CASSYLENSYEQYF.

This chain links TRBV6-5 with TRBJ2-7; 7 positions match TRBD2. V was clipped by 0 bases and J by 1 base; unmatched bases: 0. The CDR3 length is 14 residues. Germline values: CDR1 MNHEY, CDR2 SVGAGI. CDR3: CASSYSGGSYEQYF. In DNA form, the CDR3 reads TGTGCCAGCAGTTACTCGGGGGGGTCCTACGAGCAGTACTTC.

The rearrangement links TRBV4-3 to TRBJ2-7, with 7 bases fitting TRBD2. The CDR3 is 16 amino acids. Germline V gene lookup returns CDR1 LGHNA and CDR2 YSLEER. Losses at the gene ends were 1 base for V and 5 bases for J; bases not matched to a gene: 11. The DNA for the CDR3 is TGCGCCAGCAGCCAAGTCTTGCGGGAGCCCTCGAACGAGCAGTACTTC. It specifies CASSQVLREPSNEQYF.

This sequence joins TRBV9 and TRBJ1-6; D possibly corresponds to TRBD1 (6 bases). CDR3 length: 14 amino acids. Germline lookup yields CDR1 SGDLS and CDR2 YYNGEE. Trimming took 0 bases from V and 6 from J, leaving 7 bases between them. CDR3 in DNA: TGTGCCAGCAGCGTAGCGACAGGTAATTCACCCCTCCACTTT. Amino acid sequence: CASSVATGNSPLHF.

The chain employs TRBV4-3 and TRBJ2-4; the D gene is possibly TRBD2 (5 bases). This CDR3 is 16 amino acids long. CDR1 is LGHNA and CDR2 is YSLEER in the germline V gene. V lost 4 bases to trimming and J lost 0 bases, with 13 bases between them. The CDR3 reads CASSPRGGLAKNIQYF. For the CDR3, the DNA is TGCGCCAGCAGCCCAAGAGGCGGGCTAGCCAAAAACATTCAGTACTTC.

This clone was counted between two and nine times. The J gene is TRBJ1-5, the V gene TRBV10-3, with D possibly TRBD1 on 5 matching bases. The CDR3 loop spans 14 amino acids. Trimming pared 2 bases from V and 4 bases from J, leaving 9 bases between. Germline V lookup: CDR1 ENHRY, CDR2 SYGVKD. CDR3 coding DNA: TGTGCCATCAGTGAGCGTCGGGGGAATCAGCCCCAGCATTTT. This gives the protein CAISERRGNQPQHF.

This chain connects TRBV30 to TRBJ2-7, with a tentative D call TRBD2 (6 bases). CDR1 and CDR2 from the germline V gene are GTSNPN and SVGIG (reference sequence). This CDR3 comprises 14 residues. With 0 bases removed from V and 0 bases from J, the gap between germline ends came to 9 bases. This chain's CDR3 is CAWSVGGSSYEQYF. The CDR3 nucleotides read TGTGCCTGGAGTGTGGGGGGTTCCTCCTACGAGCAGTACTTC.

The J gene is TRBJ2-3, the V gene TRBV11-2; 10 bases are a match to TRBD2. V lost 2 bases, J lost 3 bases, and 2 bases stayed unmatched. The germline CDR1 and CDR2 sequences are SGHAT and FQNNGV. The CDR3 runs 15 residues. In DNA form, the CDR3 reads TGTGCCAGCAGCTTATTAGCGGGGGGAACAGATACGCAGTATTTT. The encoded protein is CASSLLAGGTDTQYF. Using reference TRBV11-2 and TRBJ2-3 for the parts outside the CDR3, the full variable domain is EAGVAQSPRYKIIEKRQSVAFWCNPISGHATLYWYQQILGQGPKLLIQFQNNGVVDDSQLPKDRFSAERLKGVDSTLKIQPAKLEDSAVYLCASSLLAGGTDTQYFGPGTRLTVL.

This rearrangement joins TRBV7-2 to TRBJ1-4; D is unresolved. The CDR3 totals 13 residues. V lost 0 bases and J lost 7, with 6 bases in between. Germline CDR1 SGHTA, CDR2 FQGNSA. The CDR3 protein is CASSLAGFEKLFF. CDR3 coding DNA: TGTGCCAGCAGCTTAGCGGGGTTTGAAAAACTGTTTTTT. Together with reference TRBV7-2 and TRBJ1-4, the CDR3 gives the full variable domain: GAGVSQSPSNKVTEKGKDVELRCDPISGHTALYWYRQSLGQGLEFLIYFQGNSAPDKSGLPSDRFSAERTGGSVSTLTIQRTQQEDSAVYLCASSLAGFEKLFFGSGTQLSVL.

This clone has just a few counts. V and J are TRBV11-2 and TRBJ1-1; D unclear. In germline, CDR1 is SGHAT, CDR2 FQNNGV. CDR3 length equals 14 residues. Between the trimmed V and J ends, which lost 1 base and 4 bases, there was a span of 10 bases. The CDR3 reads CASSLVGWGTEAFF. The CDR3 coding sequence is TGTGCCAGCAGCTTAGTCGGGTGGGGCACTGAAGCTTTCTTT.

This chain uses TRBV5-5 with TRBJ2-5; no clear D gene. Trimming shortened V by 5 bases and J by 3 bases, and 14 bases separated the two germline ends. Germline lookup yields CDR1 SGHKS and CDR2 YYEKEE (reference sequence). The CDR3 totals 14 residues. The CDR3 protein is CASRLSSREETQYF. The CDR3 bases are TGTGCCAGCAGGTTGAGCAGCCGCGAAGAGACCCAGTACTTC.

J is TRBJ1-6 and V is TRBV2, with D possibly TRBD1 on 6 matching bases. The CDR3 sequence is 15 residues long. V lost 6 bases and J lost 7, with 16 bases in between. Germline CDR1 and CDR2: SNHLY and FYNNEI. The CDR3 reads CASRAYGQFNSPLHF. Here the CDR3 DNA reads TGTGCCAGCAGGGCCTACGGACAGTTCAATTCACCCCTCCACTTT.

The chain is built from TRBV30 and TRBJ2-5; TRBD2 aligns across 13 bases. CDR3 size: 15 residues. Per the germline V gene, CDR1 is GTSNPN and CDR2 is SVGIG (reference sequence). Germline trimming cut 4 bases from V and 2 bases from J; bases unmatched to any gene: 4. The CDR3 DNA is TGTGCCTGGACCAAGGGACTAGCGGGGCAAGAGACCCAGTACTTC. Protein product: CAWTKGLAGQETQYF.

This rearrangement joins TRBV19 to TRBJ2-1, with 7 bases that match TRBD1. CDR1 is LNHDA, CDR2 SQIVND, per germline (reference sequence). With V trimmed by 5 bases and J by 0 bases, 19 bases remained unmatched. This CDR3 is built from 20 residues. The CDR3 DNA follows: TGTGCCAGTAGTGAACTTGACGGGCAGGGGGTGTTCTTCTCCTACAATGAGCAGTTCTTC. Translated: CASSELDGQGVFFSYNEQFF.

The chain employs TRBV10-3 and TRBJ2-1; possibly TRBD2 for D (5 bases). The CDR3 consists of 14 residues. The germline CDR1 and CDR2 sequences are ENHRY and SYGVKD. Trimming took 0 bases from V and 8 from J, leaving 11 bases between them. The CDR3 bases are TGTGCCATCAGTGAGTCGGAGGCTTCGGATGAGCAGTTCTTC. Translated, it gives CAISESEASDEQFF.

The chain combines TRBV21-1 with TRBJ1-5. TRBV21-1 is a recognized pseudogene. The CDR3 consists of 16 residues. CDR3 sequence: CASSKLSCPGRKPQHF. The DNA of the CDR3 is TGTGCCAGCAGCAAGCTGTCATGTCCGGGGAGAAAGCCCCAGCATTTT.